The 31 T cell receptor beta chains given below trace back to one sample, sequenced in a study of beta chain features in type 1 diabetes. General study results and limits: For Type 1 diabetes patients, all four CD4+ subsets carried TCRB CDR3s that were moderately but significantly shorter.

The isolated RNA, all of it, was reverse transcribed, so expressed TCRB transcripts were what got sequenced. Method: immunoSEQ multiplex PCR; TCRdb's copy keeps in-frame clones and lacks some. The repertoire holds around 150,000 clones, around 9.7% seen once, with roughly 0.7% in the top ten. These receptors' targets are unknown. The sequenced material came from central memory CD4+ T cells from blood. The receptors stem from a woman between 25 and 40 years old with type 1 diabetes.

This clone occurred a few times. The CDR3 region is CASRDGTGVYEQYF. CDR3 coding DNA: TGTGCCAGCAGAGACGGGACAGGGGTTTACGAGCAGTACTTC. The chain couples TRBV28 to TRBJ2-7; 10 nucleotides agree with TRBD1. The CDR3 is 14 amino acids. Germline CDR1 MDHEN, CDR2 SYDVKM. J lost 4 bases, V lost 6 bases, and 6 bases had no gene match.

This clone was seen a handful of times. An end of the junction differs from the germline gene, which may be a read error. V is TRBV11-2 and J is TRBJ1-1; TRBD1 matches 10 bases. Germline loops: CDR1 SGHAT, CDR2 FQNNGV. This CDR3 has 14 amino acids. The CDR3 DNA follows: TGTGCCAGCAGCATGGGACAGGGGAACGCTGAAGCTTTCTTT. Translating gives CASSMGQGNAEAFF. The variable domain in full, completed from reference TRBV11-2 and TRBJ1-1, reads EAGVAQSPRYKIIEKRQSVAFWCNPISGHATLYWYQQILGQGPKLLIQFQNNGVVDDSQLPKDRFSAERLKGVDSTLKIQPAKLEDSAVYLCASSMGQGNAEAFFGQGTRLTVV.

V gene TRBV7-6 combines with J gene TRBJ1-5; unclear D gene. The CDR3 loop spans 12 amino acids. With 5 bases removed from V and 13 bases from J, the gap between germline ends came to 15 bases. In germline, CDR1 is SGHVS, CDR2 FNYEAQ. The CDR3 coding sequence is TGTGCCAGCAGCCCCGACGGTGGAGCTCAGCATTTT. The encoded protein is CASSPDGGAQHF.

This chain connects TRBV18 to TRBJ2-2; 10 bases fit TRBD2. In germline, CDR1 is KGHSH, CDR2 LQKENI. The CDR3 has 17 amino acids. J gave up 3 bases and V 3 bases, and 7 bases lay outside the gene matches. The CDR3 DNA follows: TGTGCCAGCTCACCCTGGACTAGCGGTCATGACACCGGGGAGCTGTTTTTT. Translation: CASSPWTSGHDTGELFF.

This clone was seen a handful of times. The V call is TRBV7-2, the J call TRBJ2-7, with TRBD1 as a possible D gene (6 bases). The CDR3 length is 13 residues. V was cut by 6 bases and J by 4 bases, with 13 bases left in between. Germline V gene sequence: CDR1 SGHTA, CDR2 FQGNSA. CDR3 in amino acids: CASSTRTEYEQYF. As DNA, the CDR3 is TGTGCCAGCAGTACAAGGACAGAGTACGAGCAGTACTTC.

The rearrangement uses TRBV4-1 and TRBJ1-1; D is ambiguous. Trimming took 3 bases from V and 1 from J, leaving 9 bases between them. In germline, CDR1 is MGHRA, CDR2 YSYEKL. This CDR3 region has 14 residues. Written as DNA, the CDR3 is TGCGCCAGCAGCCATATGAGGAGGAACACTGAAGCTTTCTTT. Protein product: CASSHMRRNTEAFF.

The sample holds a few counts of this clone. The rearrangement uses TRBV4-2 and TRBJ2-2; 10 bases fit TRBD2. This CDR3 contains 18 residues. Looked up from germline, CDR1 is LGHNA and CDR2 is YNFKEQ. V was pared by 0 bases and J by 1 base, with 5 bases of the junction left unmatched. This chain's CDR3 is CASSQESSGRRNTGELFF. The CDR3 coding sequence is TGTGCCAGCAGCCAAGAATCTAGCGGGAGACGGAACACCGGGGAGCTGTTTTTT.

In this sample, this clone turned up a few times. The V call is TRBV18, the J call TRBJ1-1; TRBD1 matches at 8 bases. V lost 5 bases and J lost 3; bases outside the gene matches: 5. This CDR3 region has 14 residues. Germline V gene sequence: CDR1 KGHSH, CDR2 LQKENI. The CDR3 nucleotides read TGTGCCAGCTCAGCGACAGGGGAGGACACTGAAGCTTTCTTT. Its translation is CASSATGEDTEAFF.

Only a few counts were recorded for this clone. The junction departs from the called germline gene at one end, perhaps through a read error. The chain carries TRBV10-3 and TRBJ2-5, with D possibly TRBD2 on 5 matching bases. CDR1 ENHRY and CDR2 SYGVKD come from the germline V gene. The CDR3 spans 11 residues. The CDR3 region has the DNA TGTGCCGTCAGCCCGGGGGAGACCCAGTACTTC. Its translation: CAVSPGETQYF.

V and J are TRBV27 and TRBJ2-7, with 15 bases identical to TRBD2. The CDR3 sequence is 14 residues long. V was pared by 6 bases and J by 3 bases, with 0 bases of the junction left unmatched. Germline V gene sequence: CDR1 MNHEY, CDR2 SMNVEV (reference sequence). The CDR3 DNA is TGTGCCAGCAGGGGACTAGCGGGAGGCTACGAGCAGTACTTC. It specifies CASRGLAGGYEQYF.

The chain couples TRBV5-1 to TRBJ1-4, with TRBD1 matching over 10 bases. The CDR3 runs 15 residues. J lost 8 bases, V lost 3 bases, and 7 bases had no gene match. Germline V lookup: CDR1 SGHRS, CDR2 YFSETQ. This chain's CDR3 is CASSSSTGGTEKLFF. CDR3 DNA sequence: TGCGCCAGCAGCTCATCGACAGGGGGCACAGAAAAACTGTTTTTT.

This clone occurred a few times. V and J are TRBV11-2 and TRBJ1-2; the D gene is possibly TRBD1 (6 bases). This CDR3 region has 15 residues. The V end was cut by 4 bases, the J end by 8 bases, with 20 bases between. Germline V gives CDR1 SGHAT, CDR2 FQNNGV. This CDR3 reads CASSSLDSISLGYTF. The CDR3 bases are TGTGCCAGCAGCTCCTTGGACAGTATTTCTCTGGGCTACACCTTC.

A few counts support this clone. Distinct nucleotide sequences in the sample also encode this CDR3. The chain employs TRBV4-1 and TRBJ1-5; D uncertain. The germline V gene has CDR1 MGHRA and CDR2 YSYEKL. V shed 0 bases and J shed 2 bases, with 8 bases lying between them. The CDR3 length is 15 residues. The CDR3 nucleotides read TGCGCCAGCAGCCAAGATGGGCAGGGCAATCAGCCCCAGCATTTT. Protein sequence: CASSQDGQGNQPQHF.

The CDR3 loop is CASSPDSNQPQHF. As DNA, the CDR3 is TGTGCCAGCAGTCCGGACAGTAATCAGCCCCAGCATTTT. The chain combines TRBV6-5 with TRBJ1-5; TRBD1 is a possible D gene (6 bases). V lost 5 bases and J 4 bases, leaving 9 bases between the germline ends. Looked up from germline, CDR1 is MNHEY and CDR2 is SVGAGI. This CDR3 region has 13 residues.

V usage is TRBV11-2 and J usage is TRBJ2-6, with D possibly TRBD2 on 5 matching bases. This CDR3 is built from 16 residues. CDR1 is SGHAT and CDR2 is FQNNGV in the germline V gene. V was shortened by 1 base and J by 0 bases, with 7 bases between the two germline ends. CDR3 sequence (DNA): TGTGCCAGCAGCTTAGTAGGGAGCTCTGGGGCCAACGTCCTGACTTTC. It is translated as CASSLVGSSGANVLTF.

This rearrangement joins TRBV5-1 to TRBJ2-7, with D perhaps TRBD1 (6 bases). The CDR3 contains 14 residues. Trimming took off 6 bases at V and 7 bases at J, with 20 bases between the two ends. Germline lookup yields CDR1 SGHRS and CDR2 YFSETQ. The CDR3 region is CASKPGPGAGEQYF. For the CDR3, the DNA is TGCGCCAGCAAGCCGGGACCAGGGGCCGGGGAGCAGTACTTC. The full variable domain, completed using reference TRBV5-1 and TRBJ2-7, is KAGVTQTPRYLIKTRGQQVTLSCSPISGHRSVSWYQQTPGQGLQFLFEYFSETQRNKGNFPGRFSGRQFSNSRSEMNVSTLELGDSALYLCASKPGPGAGEQYFGPGTRLTVT.

In this sample, this clone turned up a few times. This chain uses TRBV5-4 with TRBJ1-1; maybe TRBD1 (6 bases). Trimming removed 2 bases from V and 5 bases from J, with 13 bases in between. CDR3 size: 14 residues. CDR1 and CDR2 from the germline V gene are SGHNT and YYREEE (reference sequence). CDR3 DNA sequence: TGTGCCAGCAGCTTAGTTCCAGGGGAGACTGAAGCTTTCTTT. It encodes CASSLVPGETEAFF.

This clone was counted at least ten times. The J gene is TRBJ1-1, the V gene TRBV4-1; D may be TRBD1 (5 bases). Germline assignment: CDR1 MGHRA and CDR2 YSYEKL. This CDR3 contains 16 residues. V lost 3 bases and J lost 0, with 14 bases in between. As DNA, the CDR3 is TGCGCCAGCAGCCACACACTCACAGGCATGAACACTGAAGCTTTCTTT. Translating it yields CASSHTLTGMNTEAFF.

This chain links TRBV2 with TRBJ2-1, with 12 bases fitting TRBD2. This CDR3 has 13 residues. V lost 8 bases, J lost 9 bases, and 5 bases stayed unmatched. Germline V gene data show CDR1 as SNHLY and CDR2 as FYNNEI. CDR3 protein: CASALAGGGEQFF. CDR3 DNA: TGTGCCAGCGCCCTAGCGGGAGGGGGTGAGCAGTTCTTC.

The genes are TRBV18 and TRBJ1-5, with D maybe TRBD1 (6 bases). Germline V lookup: CDR1 KGHSH, CDR2 LQKENI. V was cut by 3 bases and J by 5 bases, with 14 bases left in between. This CDR3 contains 15 residues. The DNA of the CDR3 is TGTGCCAGCTCACCTGGGGGCAGGGTCGATCAGCCCCAGCATTTT. Its translation is CASSPGGRVDQPQHF. The variable domain in full, completed from reference TRBV18 and TRBJ1-5, reads NAGVMQNPRHLVRRRGQEARLRCSPMKGHSHVYWYRQLPEEGLKFMVYLQKENIIDESGMPKERFSAEFPKEGPSILRIQQVVRGDSAAYFCASSPGGRVDQPQHFGDGTRLSIL.

This clone was detected a few times. V usage is TRBV19 and J usage is TRBJ1-1; D is unresolved. Germline assignment: CDR1 LNHDA and CDR2 SQIVND (reference sequence). V was pared by 4 bases and J by 8 bases, with 8 bases between. The CDR3 covers 11 residues. The CDR3 region has the DNA TGTGCCAGTAGTAGGAGGTTAGAAGCTTTCTTT. Amino acid sequence: CASSRRLEAFF. Filled out from reference TRBV19 and TRBJ1-1, the complete variable domain reads DGGITQSPKYLFRKEGQNVTLSCEQNLNHDAMYWYRQDPGQGLRLIYYSQIVNDFQKGDIAEGYSVSREKKESFPLTVTSAQKNPTAFYLCASSRRLEAFFGQGTRLTVV.

CDR3 residues: CASSLQRNYEQYF. In DNA, the CDR3 is TGTGCCAGTAGCTTACAGCGGAACTACGAGCAGTACTTC. This chain connects TRBV19 to TRBJ2-7; tentative D call: TRBD2 (5 bases). V was pared by 6 bases and J by 3 bases, with 12 bases between. Germline-derived CDR1 and CDR2 are LNHDA and SQIVND (reference sequence). The CDR3 totals 13 residues.

This clone was found a few times. The J gene is TRBJ2-2, the V gene TRBV5-1; D not resolved. The V end was cut by 2 bases, the J end by 0 bases, with 2 bases between. The CDR3 has 13 residues. The germline CDR1 and CDR2 sequences are SGHRS and YFSETQ. The CDR3 nucleotides are TGCGCCAGCAGCTTCGCGAACACCGGGGAGCTGTTTTTT. Its protein product is CASSFANTGELFF. The full variable domain, completed using reference TRBV5-1 and TRBJ2-2, is KAGVTQTPRYLIKTRGQQVTLSCSPISGHRSVSWYQQTPGQGLQFLFEYFSETQRNKGNFPGRFSGRQFSNSRSEMNVSTLELGDSALYLCASSFANTGELFFGEGSRLTVL.

The CDR3 protein is CASSWGLAGAGEQFF. The CDR3 DNA reads as TGCGCCAGCAGCTGGGGACTAGCGGGAGCGGGTGAGCAGTTCTTC. The V and J genes are TRBV5-1 and TRBJ2-1, with 14 bases lining up with TRBD2. The CDR3 covers 15 residues. Germline CDR1 SGHRS, CDR2 YFSETQ. The V and J ends lost 3 bases and 9 bases, in that order; junction bases with no gene match: 5.

The gene calls are TRBV5-1 and TRBJ2-3; 14 bases agree with TRBD2. CDR1 and CDR2 from the germline V gene are SGHRS and YFSETQ. This CDR3 has 18 amino acids. V was pared by 1 base and J by 3 bases, with 7 bases of the junction left unmatched. The CDR3 spells CASSLLTSGRAATDTQYF. CDR3 coding DNA: TGCGCCAGCAGCTTGTTGACTAGCGGGAGGGCCGCAACAGATACGCAGTATTTT.

This clone was counted a few times. The chain carries TRBV19 and TRBJ2-6; D possibly corresponds to TRBD1 (6 bases). The V gene lost 6 bases and the J gene lost 1 base, with 10 bases spanning the gap. CDR3 size: 15 residues. Germline V gene lookup returns CDR1 LNHDA and CDR2 SQIVND (reference sequence). CDR3 bases: TGTGCCAGTAGGCGTCAGGGGTCTGGGGCCAACGTCCTGACTTTC. Translation gives CASRRQGSGANVLTF.

A few counts support this clone. The rearrangement links TRBV6-5 to TRBJ1-1; D unresolved. V lost 5 bases, J lost 8 bases, and 18 bases lay in between. There are 14 residues in the CDR3. CDR1 and CDR2 (germline): MNHEY, SVGAGI. CDR3: CASSVTDDGGEAFF. In nucleotides, the CDR3 is TGTGCCAGCAGTGTTACAGATGATGGAGGGGAAGCTTTCTTT.

This clone was recorded a few times. The CDR3 sequence: CSVGLGQGLTEAFF. CDR3 DNA sequence: TGCAGCGTTGGTCTTGGACAGGGTTTGACTGAAGCTTTCTTT. The chain couples TRBV29-1 to TRBJ1-1, with 8 bases that match TRBD1. Germline V gene sequence: CDR1 SQVTM, CDR2 ANQGSEA. The CDR3 runs 14 residues. Germline trimming cut 4 bases from V and 5 bases from J; bases unmatched to any gene: 9.

The genes are TRBV4-1 and TRBJ2-7; TRBD2 matches at 9 bases. V shed 3 bases, J shed 2 bases, and the junction held 5 bases outside the gene matches. The CDR3 loop spans 15 amino acids. Germline assignment: CDR1 MGHRA and CDR2 YSYEKL. CDR3 amino acids: CASSQREGNPYEQYF. The CDR3 DNA follows: TGCGCCAGCAGCCAGCGGGAGGGAAACCCCTACGAGCAGTACTTC.

The chain links TRBV5-1 to TRBJ1-5; TRBD1 agrees at 7 bases. Germline V gene lookup returns CDR1 SGHRS and CDR2 YFSETQ. V was pared by 4 bases and J by 3 bases, with 10 bases of the junction left unmatched. The CDR3 spans 16 residues. Here the CDR3 DNA reads TGCGCCAGCAGCCCGGACGGGACAGCGAACAATCAGCCCCAGCATTTT. Protein product: CASSPDGTANNQPQHF. Full variable domain (missing parts from reference TRBV5-1 and TRBJ1-5): KAGVTQTPRYLIKTRGQQVTLSCSPISGHRSVSWYQQTPGQGLQFLFEYFSETQRNKGNFPGRFSGRQFSNSRSEMNVSTLELGDSALYLCASSPDGTANNQPQHFGDGTRLSIL.

This clone was detected a few times. The CDR3 sequence is CASQTSGRGRREQFF. The CDR3 bases are TGTGCCAGTCAAACTAGCGGGAGAGGGCGTAGGGAGCAGTTCTTC. The chain recombines TRBV19 with TRBJ2-1; TRBD2 aligns across 11 bases. Unmatched junction bases numbered 13, after V lost 8 bases and J lost 10 bases. The CDR3 loop spans 15 amino acids. Germline loops: CDR1 LNHDA, CDR2 SQIVND (reference sequence).